These 29 T cell receptor beta chains share one sample of origin, sequenced in a study of blood T cell repertoires in COVID-19. The method was immunoSEQ multiplex PCR; TCRdb's version includes in-frame clones alone and lacks a portion of them. Of roughly 500,000 clones in the sample, roughly 90% were seen once. Sample: PBMCs or T cells enriched from blood (not recorded which). The receptor set was obtained from a woman aged 40 to 50 who had recovered from COVID-19.

Only one count was recorded for this clone. The rearrangement links TRBV7-6 to TRBJ2-4, with 9 bases that match TRBD1. Unmatched junction bases numbered 0, after V lost 1 base and J lost 5 bases. This CDR3 region has 14 residues. Germline CDR1 is SGHVS and CDR2 is FNYEAQ. CDR3 region: CASSLDRGQNIQYF. The CDR3, as DNA: TGTGCCAGCAGCTTAGACAGGGGGCAAAACATTCAGTACTTC.

This chain uses TRBV11-3 with TRBJ2-1, with TRBD2 matching over 7 bases. J lost 0 bases, V lost 3 bases, and 5 bases had no gene match. The length of the CDR3 is 16 residues. Germline CDR1 SGHNT, CDR2 YENEEA. DNA for the CDR3: TGTGCCAGCAGCTTGGGGACTACTCCCTCCTACAATGAGCAGTTCTTC. It is translated as CASSLGTTPSYNEQFF.

The chain links TRBV27 to TRBJ1-4, with D possibly TRBD1 on 6 matching bases. Per the germline V gene, CDR1 is MNHEY and CDR2 is SMNVEV (reference sequence). V lost 6 bases to trimming and J lost 5 bases, with 19 bases between them. The length of the CDR3 is 16 residues. The CDR3 sequence is CASRPQRGGRNEKLFF. The CDR3 DNA is TGTGCCAGCAGACCCCAGAGGGGGGGTCGGAATGAAAAACTGTTTTTT.

The genes are TRBV9 and TRBJ2-1; TRBD2 matches 7 bases. Trimming removed 2 bases from V and 5 bases from J; junction bases left unmatched: 7. CDR1 is SGDLS, CDR2 YYNGEE, per germline. The CDR3 totals 15 residues. The CDR3 coding sequence is TGTGCCAGCAGCGTTGTCCTAGCGGAGAACAATGAGCAGTTCTTC. This translates into CASSVVLAENNEQFF.

This clone was recorded once. This chain connects TRBV7-9 to TRBJ2-7, with a tentative D call TRBD1 (6 bases). The CDR3 covers 17 residues. Trimming removed 5 bases at V and 2 bases at J, with 22 bases between. Germline CDR1 and CDR2: SEHNR and FQNEAQ (reference sequence). In DNA, the CDR3 is TGTGCCAGCAGCGAAGCGACAGGTTATGGGAACCCCTACGAGCAGTACTTC. Amino acid sequence: CASSEATGYGNPYEQYF.

The chain couples TRBV29-1 to TRBJ2-5, with TRBD2 matching 7 bases. Trimming cost V 4 bases and J 0 bases; bases outside gene matches: 14. The CDR3 is 17 residues long. Germline V CDR1 and CDR2: SQVTM, ANQGSEA. The CDR3 loop is CSVGTIRLANHQETQYF. In nucleotides, the CDR3 is TGCAGCGTTGGTACGATTAGACTAGCTAATCACCAAGAGACCCAGTACTTC. Combining the CDR3 with reference TRBV29-1 and TRBJ2-5 gives the whole variable domain SAVISQKPSRDICQRGTSLTIQCQVDSQVTMMFWYRQQPGQSLTLIATANQGSEATYESGFVIDKFPISRPNLTFSTLTVSNMSPEDSSIYLCSVGTIRLANHQETQYFGPGTRLLVL.

The V call is TRBV10-2, the J call TRBJ2-7; 9 nucleotides match TRBD2. CDR3 length: 18 residues. Per the germline V gene, CDR1 is WSHSY and CDR2 is SAAADI. After removal of 6 bases from V and 3 bases from J, the junction contained 18 bases not matched to a gene. CDR3 nucleotides: TGCGCCAGCAGCCTCCCTAACAAAGCTAGCGGGAATATCTACGAGCAGTACTTC. This codes for CASSLPNKASGNIYEQYF.

The chain uses TRBV10-3 and TRBJ1-1; 9 nucleotides agree with TRBD1. Germline V gives CDR1 ENHRY, CDR2 SYGVKD. This CDR3 has 12 residues. V dropped 11 bases and J dropped 5; count of bases not matched to a gene: 6. CDR3 DNA sequence: TGTGCCGCGGGACAGGGAGCGACTGAAGCTTTCTTT. This gives the protein CAAGQGATEAFF.

V usage is TRBV5-1 and J usage is TRBJ2-1, with 9 bases that match TRBD1. CDR3 length: 13 amino acids. Germline V lookup: CDR1 SGHRS, CDR2 YFSETQ. V lost 5 bases to trimming and J lost 6 bases; unmatched junction nucleotides: 3. CDR3 DNA sequence: TGCGCCAGCAGACAGACAGGGGGCAATGAGCAGTTCTTC. This codes for CASRQTGGNEQFF.

The rearrangement uses TRBV7-8 and TRBJ2-7, with D possibly being TRBD1 (6 bases). This CDR3 has 16 amino acids. Germline CDR1 SGHVS, CDR2 FQNEAQ. Trimming removed 4 bases at V and 1 base at J, with 17 bases between. The CDR3 DNA reads TGTGCCAGCAGCTCAAGGACAGTCCCGGGATCCTACGAGCAGTACTTC. Translated: CASSSRTVPGSYEQYF.

The chain links TRBV16 to TRBJ1-1, with 8 bases identical to TRBD1. V lost 4 bases to trimming and J lost 4 bases; unmatched junction nucleotides: 2. CDR1 and CDR2 (germline): KGHSY, FQNENV. CDR3 length: 13 amino acids. The CDR3 reads CASSPTGGTEAFF. The CDR3 nucleotides read TGTGCCAGCAGCCCTACAGGGGGCACTGAAGCTTTCTTT.

V usage is TRBV25-1 and J usage is TRBJ2-3; 7 bases line up with TRBD2. V lost 1 base to trimming and J lost 2 bases; unmatched junction nucleotides: 6. Germline CDR1 is MGHDK and CDR2 is SYGVNS. This CDR3 is 16 amino acids long. The CDR3 DNA reads TGTGCCAGCAGTGAATTCTCCGGACTAGACACAGATACGCAGTATTTT. Its protein is CASSEFSGLDTDTQYF.

The V gene is TRBV14, the J gene TRBJ1-1; TRBD1 might be the D (5 bases). V was clipped by 4 bases and J by 5 bases, with 14 bases between them. The germline gives CDR1 SGHDN, CDR2 FVKESK. This CDR3 is 14 amino acids long. CDR3 sequence: CASSLYSGSTEAFF. CDR3 bases: TGTGCCAGCAGCCTATATTCAGGGTCTACTGAAGCTTTCTTT.

V gene TRBV19 combines with J gene TRBJ2-7; unclear D gene. The germline V and J ends were trimmed by 1 base and 0 bases, with 7 bases remaining between them. The CDR3 covers 14 residues. Germline CDR1 and CDR2: LNHDA and SQIVND (reference sequence). CDR3 in DNA: TGTGCCAGTAGTATAGTGTACTTCTCCTACGAGCAGTACTTC. Amino acid sequence: CASSIVYFSYEQYF. The complete variable domain, with remaining parts taken from reference TRBV19 and TRBJ2-7, reads DGGITQSPKYLFRKEGQNVTLSCEQNLNHDAMYWYRQDPGQGLRLIYYSQIVNDFQKGDIAEGYSVSREKKESFPLTVTSAQKNPTAFYLCASSIVYFSYEQYFGPGTRLTVT.

The chain has TRBV7-2 and TRBJ1-1; a possible D gene is TRBD1 (6 bases). CDR3 length: 13 residues. Germline V gene sequence: CDR1 SGHTA, CDR2 FQGNSA. The germline V and J ends were trimmed by 7 bases and 6 bases, with 15 bases remaining between them. The CDR3, as DNA: TGTGCCAGCACCTCACTGCAGGGGTCTGAAGCTTTCTTT. This encodes CASTSLQGSEAFF.

V usage is TRBV18 and J usage is TRBJ1-1, with D possibly being TRBD1 (5 bases). There are 14 residues in the CDR3. Germline lookup yields CDR1 KGHSH and CDR2 LQKENI. V was clipped by 3 bases and J by 2 bases, with 10 bases between them. This CDR3 is CASSPERGNTEAFF. The DNA of the CDR3 is TGTGCCAGCTCACCGGAAAGGGGTAACACTGAAGCTTTCTTT.

The J gene is TRBJ2-3, the V gene TRBV5-6, with 7 positions matching TRBD2. The trim removed 2 bases at V and 1 base at J, leaving 13 bases unmatched. CDR1 is SGHDT, CDR2 YYEEEE, per germline. CDR3 length: 18 residues. CDR3 sequence reads: CASSFPSGGGRGTDTQYF. CDR3 bases: TGTGCCAGCAGCTTCCCCTCGGGGGGAGGGAGAGGCACAGATACGCAGTATTTT.

The rearrangement uses TRBV5-1 and TRBJ2-7; 11 nucleotides line up with TRBD1. V shed 4 bases and J 6 bases; nucleotides not matched to a gene: 6. Looked up from germline, CDR1 is SGHRS and CDR2 is YFSETQ. This CDR3 has 14 amino acids. CDR3: CASSLGQGAREQYF. DNA for the CDR3: TGCGCCAGCAGCCTAGGACAGGGGGCGCGCGAGCAGTACTTC. Complete variable domain (other parts from reference TRBV5-1 and TRBJ2-7): KAGVTQTPRYLIKTRGQQVTLSCSPISGHRSVSWYQQTPGQGLQFLFEYFSETQRNKGNFPGRFSGRQFSNSRSEMNVSTLELGDSALYLCASSLGQGAREQYFGPGTRLTVT.

The V gene is TRBV7-2, the J gene TRBJ1-1; a possible D gene is TRBD1 (5 bases). The CDR3 is 16 amino acids. V was clipped by 5 bases and J by 0 bases, with 16 bases between them. Germline CDR1 reads SGHTA; CDR2 reads FQGNSA. CDR3 sequence (DNA): TGTGCCAGCAGCCCACCCTTCGTAGGGGTGAACACTGAAGCTTTCTTT. It translates to CASSPPFVGVNTEAFF.

CDR3 bases: TGTGCCAGCAGCTTGCTAGCGGGACAGGGGACAGATACGCAGTATTTT. Amino acid sequence: CASSLLAGQGTDTQYF. This sequence joins TRBV5-5 and TRBJ2-3; a weak D match, TRBD1 (10 bases). Trimming shortened V by 1 base and J by 3 bases, and 15 bases separated the two germline ends. CDR1 is SGHKS and CDR2 is YYEKEE in the germline V gene (reference sequence). The CDR3 covers 16 residues.

This clone was detected a few times. This CDR3 is also generated by other DNA sequences in the sample. This sequence joins TRBV5-1 and TRBJ2-5; D perhaps matches TRBD1 (6 bases). V shed 3 bases and J shed 1 base, with 10 bases lying between them. CDR3 length: 14 amino acids. Germline V gene sequence: CDR1 SGHRS, CDR2 YFSETQ. CDR3 region: CASSSGTPQETQYF. CDR3 nucleotides: TGCGCCAGCAGCTCCGGGACACCCCAAGAGACCCAGTACTTC.

The rearrangement links TRBV29-1 to TRBJ2-3, with D tentatively TRBD2 (5 bases). The CDR3 is 13 residues long. V dropped 8 bases and J dropped 2 bases, with 14 bases sitting between them. The V gene's germline CDR1 is SQVTM and CDR2 ANQGSEA. In DNA form, the CDR3 reads TGCAGCTCCCGGGGTAGCGTCACAGATACGCAGTATTTT. Protein product: CSSRGSVTDTQYF.

This rearrangement joins TRBV19 to TRBJ1-3, with D possibly being TRBD1 (5 bases). The V gene's germline CDR1 is LNHDA and CDR2 SQIVND (reference sequence). Trimming removed 8 bases at V and 0 bases at J, with 14 bases between. The CDR3 totals 15 residues. CDR3 sequence: CASGKTGSSGNTIYF. The CDR3 nucleotides read TGTGCCAGTGGGAAAACAGGTTCCTCTGGAAACACCATATATTTT. The variable domain in full, completed from reference TRBV19 and TRBJ1-3, reads DGGITQSPKYLFRKEGQNVTLSCEQNLNHDAMYWYRQDPGQGLRLIYYSQIVNDFQKGDIAEGYSVSREKKESFPLTVTSAQKNPTAFYLCASGKTGSSGNTIYFGEGSWLTVV.

On this clone: Other DNA sequences within the sample encode an identical CDR3. J is TRBJ2-5 and V is TRBV27, with 10 bases fitting TRBD2. The CDR3 sequence is 14 residues long. The J segment lost 5 bases and the V segment lost 4 bases, leaving 4 bases of the junction unmatched. CDR1 and CDR2 (germline): MNHEY, SMNVEV (reference sequence). The CDR3 DNA reads as TGTGCCAGCAGTTCTCTAGCGGGAGAGGAGACCCAGTACTTC. Translation: CASSSLAGEETQYF.

This chain joins TRBV10-3 and TRBJ1-1, with D perhaps matching TRBD1 (5 bases). The V gene lost 6 bases and the J gene lost 7 bases, with 18 bases spanning the gap. This CDR3 contains 14 residues. Germline CDR1 ENHRY, CDR2 SYGVKD. Here the CDR3 DNA reads TGTGCCATCAGCTCACAACGGGGGGACCTTGAAGCTTTCTTT. This codes for CAISSQRGDLEAFF.

The chain joins TRBV7-9 to TRBJ1-2; 7 nucleotides line up with TRBD1. Per the germline V gene, CDR1 is SEHNR and CDR2 is FQNEAQ (reference sequence). J was trimmed by 2 bases and V by 4 bases; bases with no gene match: 1. The CDR3 is made up of 13 amino acids. For the CDR3, the DNA is TGTGCCAGCAGCTCAGGGGGAAACTATGGCTACACCTTC. Protein product: CASSSGGNYGYTF.

The gene calls are TRBV18 and TRBJ2-5, with D tentatively TRBD2 (6 bases). The CDR3 spans 12 residues. The germline V and J ends were trimmed by 8 bases and 2 bases, with 9 bases remaining between them. Germline values: CDR1 KGHSH, CDR2 LQKENI. CDR3 nucleotide sequence: TGTGCCAGCAACGGGGGTCAAGAGACCCAGTACTTC. It translates to CASNGGQETQYF. Drawing the rest from reference TRBV18 and TRBJ2-5, the complete variable domain is NAGVMQNPRHLVRRRGQEARLRCSPMKGHSHVYWYRQLPEEGLKFMVYLQKENIIDESGMPKERFSAEFPKEGPSILRIQQVVRGDSAAYFCASNGGQETQYFGPGTRLLVL.

Comments on this clone: This CDR3 is also generated by other DNA sequences in the sample. The chain joins TRBV2 to TRBJ1-1, with TRBD1 as a possible D gene (5 bases). CDR1 is SNHLY, CDR2 FYNNEI, per germline. The CDR3 runs 13 residues. Trimming took 4 bases from V and 4 from J, leaving 10 bases between them. This CDR3 reads CASSVGQFTEAFF. The DNA for the CDR3 is TGTGCCAGCAGTGTGGGGCAGTTCACTGAAGCTTTCTTT. The whole variable domain, filled in from reference TRBV2 and TRBJ1-1, reads EPEVTQTPSHQVTQMGQEVILRCVPISNHLYFYWYRQILGQKVEFLVSFYNNEISEKSEIFDDQFSVERPDGSNFTLKIRSTKLEDSAMYFCASSVGQFTEAFFGQGTRLTVV.

The V call is TRBV11-2, the J call TRBJ1-4; D unresolved. The germline CDR1 and CDR2 sequences are SGHAT and FQNNGV. V lost 3 bases and J lost 7, with 9 bases in between. The CDR3 runs to 13 residues. The chain's CDR3 is CASSLRGSEKLFF. In DNA, the CDR3 is TGTGCCAGCAGCTTGAGAGGGAGTGAAAAACTGTTTTTT.